The next 22 T cell receptor beta chains were all read from a single sample in a study of long-term antiretroviral therapy in people with HIV. immunoSEQ v3.0 was run at survey level. This table comes from immunoSEQ multiplex PCR, and its TCRdb copy is limited to in-frame clones, with some not included. The table lists roughly 25,000 clones, 83% of them singletons, with 20% to 30% in the top ten. The sample in question was unsorted PBMCs, obtained 0.4 years after starting antiretroviral therapy. The receptors derive from a man over 45 with HIV.

This clone showed up just once. The chain employs TRBV14 and TRBJ2-7, with 8 bases matching TRBD2. The CDR3 is 17 amino acids. From germline, CDR1 is SGHDN and CDR2 FVKESK. V dropped 3 bases and J dropped 2; count of bases not matched to a gene: 12. The CDR3 DNA is TGTGCCAGCAGCCACTCCTGGTTCAGCGGGGGCCCCTACGAGCAGTACTTC. Encoded protein: CASSHSWFSGGPYEQYF.

This clone was recorded once. The gene calls are TRBV28 and TRBJ2-3; 10 nucleotides line up with TRBD2. The CDR3 spans 13 residues. Germline values: CDR1 MDHEN, CDR2 SYDVKM. The V segment lost 8 bases and the J segment 6 bases; nucleotides outside the gene matches: 5. The CDR3 sequence: CASGSGGADTQYF. Written as DNA, the CDR3 is TGTGCCAGCGGAAGCGGGGGGGCGGATACGCAGTATTTT.

The V call is TRBV7-8, the J call TRBJ1-2; the D gene is possibly TRBD1 (5 bases). In germline, CDR1 is SGHVS, CDR2 FQNEAQ. The CDR3 runs 13 residues. Trimming removed 5 bases at V and 3 bases at J, with 10 bases between. The CDR3 sequence is CASSIGQYYGYTF. The CDR3 DNA sequence: TGTGCCAGCAGCATTGGACAATACTATGGCTACACCTTC.

This rearrangement joins TRBV6-6 to TRBJ1-1; 7 bases match TRBD1. The V and J ends lost 2 bases and 4 bases, in that order; junction bases with no gene match: 4. CDR1 and CDR2 (germline): MNHNY, SVGAGI (reference sequence). The CDR3 sequence is 14 residues long. CDR3 bases: TGTGCCAGCAGTTACAGGGGGCTTAGCACTGAAGCTTTCTTT. This encodes CASSYRGLSTEAFF.

The CDR3 spells CASSSSIEEVAFF. The CDR3 DNA reads as TGTGCCAGCAGCTCTTCAATAGAGGAAGTAGCTTTCTTT. The V call is TRBV7-2, the J call TRBJ1-1; unclear D gene. Germline assignment: CDR1 SGHTA and CDR2 FQGNSA. The V end was cut by 4 bases, the J end by 10 bases, with 16 bases between. CDR3 length: 13 amino acids.

This clone appeared a few times. J is TRBJ1-1 and V is TRBV2; D uncertain. Trimming stripped 2 bases from V and 7 bases from J, with 11 bases between. The CDR3 has 13 residues. Germline values: CDR1 SNHLY, CDR2 FYNNEI. In DNA form, the CDR3 reads TGTGCCAGCAGTGAACGAGGGCCACATGAAGCTTTCTTT. This sequence encodes CASSERGPHEAFF.

This chain uses TRBV9 with TRBJ1-1, with D tentatively TRBD1 (5 bases). CDR3 length: 15 residues. CDR1 is SGDLS and CDR2 is YYNGEE in the germline V gene. Trimming left V 4 bases short and J 5 bases short, with 18 bases between. CDR3 nucleotide sequence: TGTGCCAGCAGCCCAAGTAGGCTATGGGGGACTGAAGCTTTCTTT. As protein: CASSPSRLWGTEAFF.

The V call is TRBV6-6, the J call TRBJ2-7, with a possible D match to TRBD1 (6 bases). The V gene's germline CDR1 is MNHNY and CDR2 SVGAGI (reference sequence). This CDR3 has 15 amino acids. The germline V and J ends were trimmed by 5 bases and 0 bases, with 14 bases remaining between them. The CDR3 region is CASSTTGPSSYEQYF. The CDR3 region has the DNA TGTGCCAGCAGTACGACAGGTCCTAGCTCCTACGAGCAGTACTTC.

This clone was seen more than once but under ten times. V is TRBV7-9 and J is TRBJ1-2; TRBD1 is a possible D gene (5 bases). There are 14 residues in the CDR3. Germline loops: CDR1 SEHNR, CDR2 FQNEAQ (reference sequence). Trimming left V 5 bases short and J 0 bases short, with 10 bases between. The CDR3 loop is CASSNQGSNYGYTF. The CDR3 DNA sequence: TGTGCCAGCAGCAATCAGGGTTCTAACTATGGCTACACCTTC.

V usage is TRBV5-1 and J usage is TRBJ2-3; TRBD2 matches at 12 bases. This CDR3 is 17 amino acids long. Per the germline V gene, CDR1 is SGHRS and CDR2 is YFSETQ. V shed 2 bases and J 4 bases; nucleotides not matched to a gene: 8. CDR3 nucleotides: TGCGCCAGCAGCTTCACCCCTAGCGGGGGGGCGGCAGATACGCAGTATTTT. This encodes CASSFTPSGGAADTQYF.

The chain joins TRBV19 to TRBJ2-7; D is unresolved. V was pared by 3 bases and J by 2 bases, with 11 bases between. Germline loops: CDR1 LNHDA, CDR2 SQIVND (reference sequence). This CDR3 has 14 amino acids. The DNA for the CDR3 is TGTGCCAGTAGTATGCAACAGTTCCCCTACGAGCAGTACTTC. This encodes CASSMQQFPYEQYF.

The J gene is TRBJ1-4, the V gene TRBV19, with D perhaps matching TRBD1 (6 bases). V was cut by 6 bases and J by 8 bases, with 25 bases left in between. This CDR3 region has 17 residues. Germline V gene sequence: CDR1 LNHDA, CDR2 SQIVND (reference sequence). Here the CDR3 DNA reads TGTGCCAGTAGCACTGAGGGGGGCGGCCGGAGGAGAGAAAAACTGTTTTTT. Translated, it gives CASSTEGGGRRREKLFF.

The chain employs TRBV2 and TRBJ1-3, with TRBD1 as a possible D gene (6 bases). Between the trimmed V and J ends, which lost 2 bases and 5 bases, there was a span of 13 bases. The CDR3 consists of 15 residues. Germline assignment: CDR1 SNHLY and CDR2 FYNNEI. CDR3 protein: CASSEWGALRNTIYF. As DNA, the CDR3 is TGTGCCAGCAGTGAATGGGGGGCACTTAGAAACACCATATATTTT.

V usage is TRBV4-2 and J usage is TRBJ1-1, with D possibly matching TRBD1 (6 bases). The CDR3 runs to 15 residues. Germline V gives CDR1 LGHNA, CDR2 YNFKEQ. V lost 6 bases to trimming and J lost 1 base, with 15 bases between them. The CDR3 loop is CASSPPGHTNTEAFF. DNA for the CDR3: TGTGCCAGCAGTCCGCCGGGACACACGAACACTGAAGCTTTCTTT.

The chain is built from TRBV29-1 and TRBJ1-1; unclear D gene. Germline-derived CDR1 and CDR2 are SQVTM and ANQGSEA. The length of the CDR3 is 12 residues. Trimming removed 4 bases from V and 2 bases from J, with 8 bases in between. This chain's CDR3 is CSVVAPNTEAFF. As DNA, the CDR3 is TGCAGCGTTGTGGCCCCTAACACTGAAGCTTTCTTT.

This clone was seen once. The V call is TRBV9, the J call TRBJ2-2; D perhaps matches TRBD1 (5 bases). Trimming removed 2 bases from V and 3 bases from J, with 8 bases in between. Germline assignment: CDR1 SGDLS and CDR2 YYNGEE. This CDR3 is 14 amino acids long. The CDR3 DNA reads as TGTGCCAGCAGCGTGAGACAGCACACCGGGGAGCTGTTTTTT. Translated: CASSVRQHTGELFF.

The chain uses TRBV5-5 and TRBJ1-1, with TRBD1 matching 8 bases. V shed 6 bases and J 1 base; nucleotides not matched to a gene: 5. The CDR3 is 14 residues long. Germline CDR1 and CDR2: SGHKS and YYEKEE (reference sequence). As DNA, the CDR3 is TGTGCCAGCAATGCCGGGACAGGGAACACTGAAGCTTTCTTT. As protein: CASNAGTGNTEAFF. The variable domain in full, completed from reference TRBV5-5 and TRBJ1-1, reads DAGVTQSPTHLIKTRGQQVTLRCSPISGHKSVSWYQQVLGQGPQFIFQYYEKEERGRGNFPDRFSARQFPNYSSELNVNALLLGDSALYLCASNAGTGNTEAFFGQGTRLTVV.

The chain is built from TRBV2 and TRBJ1-3, with 9 positions matching TRBD1. The V gene end was trimmed by 6 bases and the J gene end by 2 bases; junction bases not matched to a gene: 5. This CDR3 has 15 residues. Germline V gene sequence: CDR1 SNHLY, CDR2 FYNNEI. The CDR3 DNA is TGTGCCAGCAGGATTGGACAGGGGCCTGGAAACACCATATATTTT. Residues: CASRIGQGPGNTIYF.

The J gene is TRBJ2-7, the V gene TRBV9; D remains ambiguous. CDR3 length equals 16 residues. The germline CDR1 and CDR2 sequences are SGDLS and YYNGEE. Trimming took off 0 bases at V and 0 bases at J, with 13 bases between the two ends. The CDR3 loop is CASSVGNSMSSYEQYF. DNA of the CDR3: TGTGCCAGCAGCGTAGGAAACTCCATGAGCTCCTACGAGCAGTACTTC.

The gene calls are TRBV7-2 and TRBJ1-1, with D tentatively TRBD1 (6 bases). Trimming removed 3 bases at V and 11 bases at J, with 13 bases between. Germline lookup yields CDR1 SGHTA and CDR2 FQGNSA. The CDR3 runs to 12 residues. Here the CDR3 DNA reads TGTGCCAGCAGCTTCCCACAGGGATCGGCTTTCTTT. Encoded protein: CASSFPQGSAFF.

The CDR3 DNA sequence: TGTGCCAGCAGTTACGCATTACAGGGAGATCCCTATGGCTACACCTTC. This encodes CASSYALQGDPYGYTF. The V call is TRBV27, the J call TRBJ1-2; tentative D call: TRBD1 (6 bases). Germline CDR1 reads MNHEY; CDR2 reads SMNVEV (reference sequence). V lost 4 bases, J lost 4 bases, and 19 bases lay in between. The CDR3 totals 16 residues.

The rearrangement uses TRBV4-3 and TRBJ2-2; D remains unclear. The germline gives CDR1 LGHNA, CDR2 YSLEER. This CDR3 has 15 residues. Trimming stripped 0 bases from V and 3 bases from J, with 8 bases between. The CDR3 DNA reads TGCGCCAGCAGCCAAGACAAGTTTTACACCGGGGAGCTGTTTTTT. Translation: CASSQDKFYTGELFF.